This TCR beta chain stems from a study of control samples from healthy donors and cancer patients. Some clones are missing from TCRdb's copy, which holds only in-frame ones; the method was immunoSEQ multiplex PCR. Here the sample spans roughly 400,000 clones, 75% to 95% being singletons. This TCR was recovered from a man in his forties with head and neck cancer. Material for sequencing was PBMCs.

For the CDR3, the DNA is TGCGCCAGCAGCTCGTTCGGGGGGCTGAATACGCAGTATTTT. Residues: CASSSFGGLNTQYF. The chain is built from TRBV5-1 and TRBJ2-3, with D perhaps matching TRBD2 (7 bases). V was trimmed by 3 bases and J by 7 bases, leaving 15 bases between them. Germline V gene sequence: CDR1 SGHRS, CDR2 YFSETQ. This CDR3 comprises 14 residues.